The entry that follows covers one TCR beta chain sequence. With 6 bases removed from V and 1 base from J, the gap between germline ends came to 9 bases. The CDR3 length is 13 residues. This sample was taken from a study of blood T cell repertoires in COVID-19. Study summary: Nucleic acid was either cDNA or gDNA, and it came from T cells, B-cell-depleted T cells, or PBMCs.

TCRdb keeps only in-frame clones here, not all; method: immunoSEQ multiplex PCR. The table lists about 140,000 clones, over 75% of them singletons. The sequencing input was peripheral blood. This clonotype was obtained from a woman aged 50 to 60 with acute or convalescent COVID-19. The V call is TRBV12-3 or TRBV12-4, the J call TRBJ1-1; no clear D gene. The CDR3 protein is CASRRVQNTEAFF. The CDR3 DNA reads TGTGCCAGCAGGCGGGTCCAGAACACTGAAGCTTTCTTT.